The 31 T cell receptor beta chains below all came from one sample that was sequenced in a study of T cells in Graves' hyperthyroidism and ophthalmopathy (dated by TCRdb to between 2018 and 2021). Libraries were constructed by multiplex PCR. These reads were obtained on an Illumina HiSeq 2000. Amplification of TCR beta CDR3 regions was carried out from RNA transcripts. A first-round RT-PCR of the TCR CDR3 used the HTBI primer set with the Qiagen OneStep RT-PCR kit. TCRdb ran its own pipeline on the public reads, namely fastp trimming at Q25 and MiXCR clone calling, and kept in-frame beta chains. Each record represents a unique CDR3 protein, reported with the most common genes and DNA among its rows. The sample has roughly 200,000 distinct CDR3 sequences on record, about 17% of them singletons. About 48% of the sample goes to the ten largest clones. Source material: blood. The receptor set was obtained from a man aged 35-49 years with Graves' hyperthyroidism.

This clonotype has ten or more counts. The chain has TRBV20-1 and TRBJ1-5, with 7 bases that match TRBD1. V shed 3 bases, J shed 7 bases, and the junction held 9 bases outside the gene matches. Germline assignment: CDR1 DFQATT and CDR2 SNEGSKA (reference sequence). This CDR3 region has 14 residues. CDR3 amino acids: CSASPPGGGQPQHF. The DNA of the CDR3 is TGCAGTGCTAGTCCCCCAGGGGGAGGCCAGCCCCAGCATTTT.

In its sample, this clonotype was seen many times. The chain is built from TRBV30 and TRBJ2-7; 10 nucleotides agree with TRBD1. The CDR3 covers 16 residues. V shed 1 base, J shed 6 bases, and the junction held 12 bases outside the gene matches. CDR1 and CDR2 (germline): GTSNPN, SVGIG (reference sequence). The CDR3 DNA is TGTGCCTGGAGTGCAGCCCGGGACAGGGGTATGGGCGAGCAGTACTTC. Translating gives CAWSAARDRGMGEQYF.

This clonotype has more than one count but fewer than ten. A much larger clone lies a single base off, so this may be a read error. V usage is TRBV2 and J usage is TRBJ2-3; the D gene is possibly TRBD1 (5 bases). The CDR3 sequence is 13 residues long. Germline values: CDR1 SNHLY, CDR2 FYNNEI. Trimming cost V 3 bases and J 5 bases, with 9 bases left between them. The chain's CDR3 is CASSDLTEDTQYF. The CDR3 nucleotides are TGTGCCAGCAGTGACCTGACAGAAGATACGCAGTATTTT.

V and J are TRBV5-6 and TRBJ2-2, with D possibly being TRBD1 (5 bases). Germline V CDR1 and CDR2: SGHDT, YYEEEE. This CDR3 spans 16 amino acids. V was pared by 4 bases and J by 4 bases, with 17 bases between. This CDR3 reads CASSQGWQGITGELFF. The CDR3 nucleotides are TGTGCCAGCAGCCAAGGGTGGCAGGGCATCACCGGGGAGCTGTTTTTT.

Comments on this clonotype: This could be a read error, since a much larger clone is one nucleotide away. The chain has TRBV27 and TRBJ1-4, with D unresolved. The CDR3 covers 18 residues. From germline, CDR1 is MNHEY and CDR2 SMNVEV (reference sequence). V lost 5 bases, J lost 3 bases, and 22 bases lay in between. CDR3 bases: TGTGCCAGCAGTCAAAGACCCCAACGCGGGATCTCTAATGAAAAACTGTTTTTT. Its translation is CASSQRPQRGISNEKLFF.

The chain is built from TRBV28 and TRBJ1-2; D is uncertain. The CDR3 is made up of 15 amino acids. Germline V gives CDR1 MDHEN, CDR2 SYDVKM. The V end lost 6 bases, the J end lost 8 bases, and 22 bases lay between the germline ends. The CDR3 nucleotides read TGTGCCAGCAGCAGTACCCAGACCGGGCGGAGGGGCTACACCTTC. Its protein product is CASSSTQTGRRGYTF.

This clonotype was seen ten or more times. The chain links TRBV30 to TRBJ1-1; D may be TRBD1 (6 bases). Germline assignment: CDR1 GTSNPN and CDR2 SVGIG (reference sequence). The CDR3 loop spans 14 amino acids. V shed 4 bases and J shed 2 bases, with 14 bases lying between them. CDR3 sequence: CAWNPRGGNTEAFF. The CDR3 region has the DNA TGTGCCTGGAACCCCCGGGGGGGCAACACTGAAGCTTTCTTT.

CDR3 protein: CASSQTTGYEQYF. In DNA form, the CDR3 reads TGCGCCAGCAGCCAAACGACAGGCTACGAGCAGTACTTC. The rearrangement uses TRBV4-3 and TRBJ2-7; D might be TRBD1 (6 bases). The CDR3 sequence is 13 residues long. Germline CDR1 reads LGHNA; CDR2 reads YSLEER. Trimming stripped 2 bases from V and 3 bases from J, with 8 bases between.

This clonotype was observed many times. The gene calls are TRBV5-6 and TRBJ2-3, with TRBD1 matching over 9 bases. V lost 4 bases to trimming and J lost 1 base; unmatched junction nucleotides: 7. This CDR3 contains 16 residues. Germline CDR1 SGHDT, CDR2 YYEEEE. The CDR3 DNA follows: TGTGCCAGCAGCCTACAGGGGGCTTCGGGCACAGATACGCAGTATTTT. Protein: CASSLQGASGTDTQYF.

V and J are TRBV20-1 and TRBJ2-1; D might be TRBD1 or TRBD2, each matching 6 bases. CDR1 and CDR2 (germline): DFQATT, SNEGSKA (reference sequence). The CDR3 runs 13 residues. V was trimmed by 8 bases and J by 4 bases, leaving 15 bases between them. This CDR3 reads CSTKGGTYNEQFF. CDR3 coding DNA: TGCAGTACTAAGGGGGGAACTTACAATGAGCAGTTCTTC.

The table lists this clonotype with many counts. The V gene is TRBV27, the J gene TRBJ1-1; D gene ambiguous. V was clipped by 4 bases and J by 6 bases, with 12 bases between them. Germline CDR1 MNHEY, CDR2 SMNVEV (reference sequence). This CDR3 is built from 13 residues. The CDR3, as DNA: TGTGCCAGCAGTTGGCGCGACCCAGCTGAAGCTTTCTTT. Protein: CASSWRDPAEAFF.

The V call is TRBV11-2, the J call TRBJ2-5, with D perhaps being TRBD1 or TRBD2 (5 bases each). V lost 5 bases, J lost 7 bases, and 17 bases lay in between. The CDR3 runs 14 residues. CDR1 and CDR2 from the germline V gene are SGHAT and FQNNGV. DNA of the CDR3: TGTGCCAGCAGCCCAACTGACAGTGGGGGGACCCAGTACTTC. Amino acids: CASSPTDSGGTQYF.

The V gene is TRBV12-3 or TRBV12-4, the J gene TRBJ2-3; TRBD1 aligns across 12 bases. With V trimmed by 6 bases and J by 2 bases, 15 bases remained unmatched. The CDR3 has 19 residues. The CDR3 nucleotides are TGTGCCAGCAGCTATCTTCGATGGGACAGGGGGCACCACACAGATACGCAGTATTTT. Its protein is CASSYLRWDRGHHTDTQYF.

This clonotype has ten or more counts. The gene calls are TRBV6-2 or TRBV6-3 and TRBJ1-1; D unclear. Germline V CDR1 and CDR2: MNHEY, SVGEGT. Between the trimmed V and J ends, which lost 5 bases and 1 base, there was a span of 14 bases. The CDR3 is 15 amino acids. The CDR3 DNA sequence: TGTGCCAGCAGTAAGTCTTCGGGTAGGAACACTGAAGCTTTCTTT. Its protein is CASSKSSGRNTEAFF.

In this sample, this clonotype turned up a few times. The V and J genes are TRBV5-8 and TRBJ2-1, with 12 bases matching TRBD2. The junction had 9 bases not matched to a gene; V was cut back by 3 bases and J by 8 bases. The germline V gene encodes CDR1 SGHTS and CDR2 YDEGEE. There are 16 residues in the CDR3. Written as DNA, the CDR3 is TGTGCCAGCAGCTCGACTAGCGGGGGCCGGGGCGATGAGCAGTTCTTC. Translation gives CASSSTSGGRGDEQFF.

This clonotype was observed many times. The rearrangement links TRBV18 to TRBJ2-1, with D possibly matching TRBD2 (6 bases). Germline-derived CDR1 and CDR2 are KGHSH and LQKENI. The CDR3 runs 12 residues. Trimming left V 3 bases short and J 7 bases short, with 7 bases between. The CDR3 DNA follows: TGTGCCAGCTCACCGGCGGGAAATGAGCAGTTCTTC. Protein: CASSPAGNEQFF.

Notes on this clonotype: A read error is possible here, since a much larger clone lies one base away. The J gene is TRBJ2-7, the V gene TRBV12-3 or TRBV12-4; no clear D. CDR3 length equals 14 residues. V shed 6 bases and J shed 6 bases, with 18 bases lying between them. The CDR3 region has the DNA TGTGCCAGCAGCCGCGCGAGTTCTCTTGTCGAGCAGTACTTC. Its protein is CASSRASSLVEQYF.

Only one count was recorded for this clonotype. V usage is TRBV28 and J usage is TRBJ2-5; TRBD1 matches 7 bases. V shed 8 bases, J shed 5 bases, and the junction held 11 bases outside the gene matches. There are 14 residues in the CDR3. Germline V lookup: CDR1 MDHEN, CDR2 SYDVKM. CDR3 in amino acids: CASVQQGTFETQYF. The CDR3 DNA reads TGTGCCAGCGTACAACAGGGGACGTTCGAGACCCAGTACTTC.

This clonotype occurred many times. This chain links TRBV11-3 with TRBJ2-7, with D possibly TRBD1 on 6 matching bases. This CDR3 contains 14 residues. The germline gives CDR1 SGHNT, CDR2 YENEEA. Trimming removed 5 bases from V and 5 bases from J, with 16 bases in between. As DNA, the CDR3 is TGTGCCAGCAGCGGACAGACGGGATCGGACGAGCAGTACTTC. Its translation: CASSGQTGSDEQYF.

This clonotype was observed many times. This chain uses TRBV20-1 with TRBJ2-7, with 10 bases aligning to TRBD1. The germline V gene encodes CDR1 DFQATT and CDR2 SNEGSKA (reference sequence). Trimming took 3 bases from V and 5 from J; bases not matched to a gene: 4. CDR3 length equals 13 residues. The CDR3 coding sequence is TGCAGTGCTAGCGGGACAGGGGAGGACGAGCAGTACTTC. Its protein is CSASGTGEDEQYF.

This clonotype was detected ten times or more. The chain employs TRBV10-3 and TRBJ1-1; possible D gene TRBD1, 5 bases. V was cut by 3 bases and J by 8 bases, with 10 bases left in between. This CDR3 has 12 residues. Germline V gives CDR1 ENHRY, CDR2 SYGVKD. The CDR3 region is CAISERQSEAFF. DNA for the CDR3: TGTGCCATCAGTGAACGACAGAGCGAAGCTTTCTTT.

This clonotype was detected ten times or more. The germline gene is not matched at one end of the junction; a read error may be the cause. The genes are TRBV12-3 or TRBV12-4 and TRBJ2-3; 7 bases fit TRBD1. The CDR3 has 15 residues. The CDR3 sequence: CANSFLGQGTDTQYF. CDR3 nucleotide sequence: TGTGCCAACAGTTTCCTCGGACAGGGCACAGATACGCAGTATTTT.

The chain recombines TRBV27 with TRBJ2-5; 7 nucleotides match TRBD1. The CDR3 is 13 amino acids. Looked up from germline, CDR1 is MNHEY and CDR2 is SMNVEV (reference sequence). CDR3 in DNA: TGTGCAGCAGTCAGGGGGAAACAAGAGACCCAGTACTTC. Amino acid sequence: CAAVRGKQETQYF.

This clonotype was seen more than once but under ten times. This chain joins TRBV7-9 and TRBJ1-1, with TRBD1 matching over 8 bases. Per the germline V gene, CDR1 is SEHNR and CDR2 is FQNEAQ (reference sequence). Trimming cost V 2 bases and J 4 bases; bases outside gene matches: 6. CDR3 length: 15 residues. The CDR3 nucleotides read TGTGCCAGCAGCTTACGGTCTACAGGGGGCACTGAAGCTTTCTTT. Translation gives CASSLRSTGGTEAFF.

The chain employs TRBV9 and TRBJ2-3, with 7 bases lining up with TRBD1. The germline V gene has CDR1 SGDLS and CDR2 YYNGEE. The V and J ends lost 3 bases and 2 bases, in that order; junction bases with no gene match: 9. This CDR3 spans 16 amino acids. The CDR3 DNA sequence: TGTGCCAGCAGCGGCCCGACAGGGATCTACACAGATACGCAGTATTTT. This gives the protein CASSGPTGIYTDTQYF.

This clonotype was recorded a few times. The chain joins TRBV4-3 to TRBJ1-1; D gene unclear. Germline CDR1 and CDR2: LGHNA and YSLEER. Trimming removed 0 bases at V and 1 base at J, with 9 bases between. CDR3 length: 15 residues. The CDR3 coding sequence is TGCGCCAGCAGCCAAGATATTCGAGGGAACACTGAAGCTTTCTTT. Protein: CASSQDIRGNTEAFF.

This clonotype was observed many times. The chain employs TRBV20-1 and TRBJ2-1; tentative D call: TRBD1 (5 bases). The CDR3 sequence is 14 residues long. CDR1 DFQATT and CDR2 SNEGSKA come from the germline V gene (reference sequence). The V gene lost 6 bases and the J gene lost 6 bases, with 18 bases spanning the gap. The CDR3, as DNA: TGCAGTGCGATCCGGCCCCCCAGGGCCAATGAGCAGTTCTTC. It translates to CSAIRPPRANEQFF.

This clonotype was observed a few times. The chain uses TRBV5-1 and TRBJ2-2, with 14 positions matching TRBD2. CDR3 length: 18 amino acids. Germline-derived CDR1 and CDR2 are SGHRS and YFSETQ. Germline trimming cut 3 bases from V and 7 bases from J; bases unmatched to any gene: 11. In DNA, the CDR3 is TGCGCCAGCAGCTCGAGACCTGGACTAGCGGGGGGAGACGGGGAGCTGTTTTTT. It encodes CASSSRPGLAGGDGELFF.

This clonotype has only a few counts. The chain links TRBV19 to TRBJ1-2; TRBD1 might be the D (5 bases). Trimming pared 9 bases from V and 3 bases from J, leaving 8 bases between. The CDR3 contains 11 residues. Germline V gene data show CDR1 as LNHDA and CDR2 as SQIVND (reference sequence). The DNA for the CDR3 is TGTGCCAGCCGGGACCACTATGGCTACACCTTC. Its translation is CASRDHYGYTF.

The chain is built from TRBV7-2 and TRBJ2-7; TRBD2 matches 10 bases. The CDR3 totals 15 residues. Germline V lookup: CDR1 SGHTA, CDR2 FQGNSA. After removal of 2 bases from V and 5 bases from J, the junction contained 6 bases not matched to a gene. The CDR3: CASSLKREGRNEQYF. The CDR3 DNA reads TGTGCCAGCAGCTTAAAGCGGGAGGGCCGCAACGAGCAGTACTTC.

J is TRBJ2-1 and V is TRBV5-1; the match to TRBD1 covers 8 bases. Losses at the gene ends were 4 bases for V and 0 bases for J; bases not matched to a gene: 9. The CDR3 is 17 amino acids. In germline, CDR1 is SGHRS, CDR2 YFSETQ. CDR3 amino acids: CASSKGQASLSYNEQFF. CDR3 DNA sequence: TGCGCCAGCAGCAAGGGACAGGCTTCCCTCTCCTACAATGAGCAGTTCTTC.